Listed below are T cell receptor beta chains from one sample, sequenced in a study of blood T cell repertoires in COVID-19. Assay used: immunoSEQ multiplex PCR; TCRdb lists only in-frame clones, some missing. The repertoire holds 110,000 or so clones, with about 80% as singletons. Sequences were obtained from peripheral blood. Source of these receptors: a woman between 45 and 65 years old with acute or convalescent COVID-19. Each CDR3 is given with its conserved first and last residue. The order of the fields is V gene, clone size, D gene, J gene, CDR3 protein, CDR3 DNA. D genes are given only for firm matches. Part of the rows lack a size; the others show once, few, many or a class for expanded clones.

>TRBV6-6|.|TRBD1|TRBJ1-2
CASSQMGSGTDTF
TGTGCCAGCAGCCAAATGGGTTCCGGGACAGACACCTTC
>TRBV5-8|.|TRBD1|TRBJ1-5
CASSKITGADQPQHF
TGTGCCAGCAGCAAAATTACAGGGGCCGATCAGCCCCAGCATTTT
>TRBV7-3|.|TRBD2|TRBJ2-1
CASSPGGTYNEQFF
TGTGCCAGCAGCCCCGGGGGGACCTACAATGAGCAGTTCTTC
>TRBV5-1|.|.|TRBJ2-7
CASSPEGYSYEQYF
TGCGCCAGCAGCCCCGAGGGCTATTCCTACGAGCAGTACTTC
>TRBV10-1|few|TRBD1|TRBJ2-2
CASSDQTGTGVGELFF
TGCGCCAGCAGTGACCAAACCGGGACAGGGGTCGGGGAGCTGTTTTTT
>TRBV13|.|.|TRBJ1-2
CASSLGPGAGERGYTF
TGTGCCAGCAGCTTAGGCCCAGGAGCAGGGGAACGTGGCTACACCTTC
>TRBV18|.|.|TRBJ2-3
CASSLYLTTDTQYF
TGTGCCAGCTCACTTTACCTAACCACAGATACGCAGTATTTT
>TRBV5-1|few|.|TRBJ2-3
CASSLAGGFDDTQYF
TGCGCCAGCAGCTTGGCCGGAGGTTTCGACGATACGCAGTATTTT
>TRBV7-7|.|TRBD1|TRBJ2-1
CASSPLTGGSYNEQFF
TGTGCCAGCAGCCCACTAACAGGGGGTTCCTACAATGAGCAGTTCTTC
>TRBV9|.|.|TRBJ2-2
CASSSNQGMETGELFF
TGTGCCAGCAGCAGTAACCAGGGCATGGAGACCGGGGAGCTGTTTTTT
>TRBV11-2|.|TRBD1|TRBJ1-2
CASSPGQGPYGYTF
TGTGCCAGCAGCCCAGGACAGGGCCCCTATGGCTACACCTTC
>TRBV14|.|TRBD1|TRBJ1-6
CASSRRTGTNSPLHF
TGTGCCAGCAGCCGCAGGACAGGGACCAATTCACCCCTCCACTTT
>TRBV18|.|TRBD1|TRBJ2-7
CASSTNRGPLAEQYF
TGTGCCAGCTCAACTAACAGGGGCCCTCTGGCTGAGCAGTACTTC
>TRBV11-2|.|TRBD2|TRBJ2-3
CASSLGLAGGLDTQYF
TGTGCCAGCAGCTTGGGACTAGCGGGGGGGCTAGATACGCAGTATTTT
>TRBV6-6|.|TRBD1|TRBJ1-2
CATTGQGVYGYTF
TGTGCCACCACGGGACAGGGGGTTTATGGCTACACCTTC
>TRBV3-1/TRBV3-2|once|.|TRBJ2-6
CASSPRTAIYSGANVLTF
TGTGCCAGCAGCCCCAGGACTGCCATTTATTCTGGGGCCAACGTCCTGACTTTC
>TRBV7-2|.|.|TRBJ1-1
CASSPQTGFYPEAFF
TGTGCCAGCAGCCCCCAGACAGGATTCTATCCTGAAGCTTTCTTT
>TRBV2|.|TRBD1|TRBJ2-3
CASSEGRGPTGYF
TGTGCCAGCAGTGAAGGCAGGGGGCCCACTGGGTATTTT
>TRBV6-6|.|TRBD1|TRBJ1-1
CASSRSGTGALNTEAFF
TGTGCCAGCAGTCGATCCGGGACAGGGGCCCTAAACACTGAAGCTTTCTTT
>TRBV28|.|.|TRBJ2-7
CASSWGDGTYEQYF
TGTGCCAGCAGTTGGGGGGACGGTACCTACGAGCAGTACTTC
>TRBV6-5|.|.|TRBJ2-4
CASSTPAGIKNIQYF
TGTGCCAGTTCCACCCCGGCGGGGATTAAAAACATTCAGTACTTC
>TRBV28|.|.|TRBJ1-5
CASSSGSNQPQHF
TGTGCCAGCAGCTCGGGTAGCAATCAGCCCCAGCATTTT
>TRBV19|.|TRBD2|TRBJ2-5
CATSSRLAGETQYF
TGTGCCACATCCTCTAGACTAGCGGGGGAGACCCAGTACTTC
>TRBV5-8|.|.|TRBJ2-2
CASSLTVLLTGELFF
TGTGCCAGCAGCTTGACAGTCCTTCTCACCGGGGAGCTGTTTTTT
>TRBV3-1/TRBV3-2|.|TRBD1|TRBJ1-2
CASSQGQPNYGYTF
TGTGCCAGCAGCCAGGGACAGCCTAACTATGGCTACACCTTC
>TRBV6-4|.|.|TRBJ2-3
CASSDGRETDTQYF
TGTGCCAGCAGTGACGGACGGGAAACAGATACGCAGTATTTT
>TRBV2|.|TRBD1|TRBJ1-1
CASNYRQGPNTEAFF
TGTGCCAGCAATTATCGACAGGGGCCAAACACTGAAGCTTTCTTT
>TRBV5-1|.|TRBD1|TRBJ2-7
CASGDRAAYEQYF
TGCGCCAGCGGGGACAGGGCTGCTTACGAGCAGTACTTC
>TRBV5-1|.|TRBD1|TRBJ2-1
CASSASGQGTYNEQFF
TGCGCCAGCAGCGCGTCGGGACAGGGGACCTACAATGAGCAGTTCTTC
>TRBV5-4|.|TRBD1|TRBJ1-5
CASSLGGDRAGDQPQHF
TGTGCCAGCAGCTTAGGGGGGGACAGGGCTGGGGACCAGCCCCAGCATTTT
>TRBV6-6|.|TRBD2|TRBJ2-3
CASSSPTSGRTDTQYF
TGTGCCAGCAGTTCCCCAACTAGCGGACGCACAGATACGCAGTATTTT
>TRBV7-9|.|.|TRBJ2-1
CASSARDRGAVNEQFF
TGTGCCAGCAGCGCCAGGGATCGGGGGGCGGTCAATGAGCAGTTCTTC
>TRBV2|few|.|TRBJ1-1
CATVSVVNTEAFF
TGTGCCACCGTAAGCGTAGTGAACACTGAAGCTTTCTTT
>TRBV6-1|.|TRBD1|TRBJ1-2
CASSEVPGQGNYGYTF
TGTGCCAGCAGTGAGGTCCCGGGACAGGGTAACTATGGCTACACCTTC
>TRBV6-2/TRBV6-3|.|TRBD2|TRBJ2-1
CASSRLATVNEQFF
TGTGCCAGCAGTCGACTAGCGACTGTCAATGAGCAGTTCTTC
>TRBV7-8|.|TRBD2|TRBJ2-1
CASSETAGTRAYNEQFF
TGTGCCAGCAGCGAGACCGCCGGGACTAGGGCCTACAATGAGCAGTTCTTC
>TRBV7-2|.|TRBD2|TRBJ2-7
CASSLEGTSGAYEQYF
TGTGCCAGCAGCTTAGAAGGGACTAGCGGGGCCTACGAGCAGTACTTC
>TRBV30|.|TRBD2|TRBJ2-7
CAWSVGLAGGPIRPYEQYF
TGTGCCTGGAGTGTAGGACTAGCGGGGGGACCGATTCGCCCCTACGAGCAGTACTTC
>TRBV6-4|.|TRBD1|TRBJ1-5
CASSEQTGGQPQHF
TGTGCCAGCAGTGAACAGACAGGGGGCCAGCCCCAGCATTTT
>TRBV5-4|.|.|TRBJ2-5
CASELAGRKETQYF
TGTGCCAGCGAGCTGGCGGGACGGAAAGAGACCCAGTACTTC
>TRBV5-8|.|TRBD1|TRBJ1-1
CASSGGQGRGTEAFF
TGTGCCAGCAGCGGAGGACAGGGCAGGGGCACTGAAGCTTTCTTT
>TRBV7-8|.|TRBD2|TRBJ2-3
CASSLGTGRGGTHLREYF
TGTGCCAGCAGCCTGGGCACTGGTCGCGGGGGGACCCACTTGAGGGAGTATTTT
>TRBV19|.|TRBD1|TRBJ1-5
CATRTGDYQPQHF
TGTGCCACGAGGACAGGCGATTATCAGCCCCAGCATTTT